This T cell receptor beta chain was sequenced in a study of identical twins. This clonotype has at least ten counts. CDR3 size: 17 residues. V trimming: 5 bases; J trimming: 3 bases; junction bases outside the gene matches: 8. CDR1 SGHTA and CDR2 FQGNSA come from the germline V gene. One entry per CDR3 protein, called by TCRdb with MiXCR from the 5' RACE reads. This table has around 220,000 distinct CDR3 sequences, roughly a tenth appearing once. The gene calls are TRBV7-2 and TRBJ2-5; 14 bases match TRBD2. The sequence derives from a man aged 50-60 years in good health. The sample consisted of memory T cells sorted from blood. CDR3 nucleotide sequence: TGTGCCAGCAGCCGAAGGGGGACTAGCGGGAGTAAAGAGACCCAGTACTTC. This gives the protein CASSRRGTSGSKETQYF.